The rows below give T cell receptor beta chains drawn from one sample of a study of CD4+ T cells in melanoma. Sequenced by immunoSEQ multiplex PCR; TCRdb stores in-frame clones only, minus some. The sample holds around 20,000 clones; 80% to 90% are singletons and the top ten take 5.1%. Source material: cells from a culture (not recorded whether cultured in vitro). Source of these receptors: a human donor with melanoma. Both conserved end residues are part of each CDR3. The D gene is left open where the match is weak.

j_call v_call d_call cdr3_aa
TRBJ1-2 TRBV6-5 TRBD1 CASSGDRSYGYTF
TRBJ1-6 TRBV27 NA CASSLSRDQGSPLHF
TRBJ2-6 TRBV7-2 NA CASSPRLALSSGANVLTF
TRBJ1-2 TRBV18 TRBD1 CASSLGGTDYGYTF
TRBJ1-3 TRBV4-2 NA CASSQDLGTGVSGNTIYF
TRBJ2-5 TRBV5-1 TRBD2 CASSLATSGGLETQYF
TRBJ1-2 TRBV6-5 NA CASSYQGYGYTF
TRBJ1-4 TRBV2 NA CASSPGPRGSEKLFF
TRBJ2-3 TRBV10-3 TRBD2 CAIGGTSWDTQYF
TRBJ1-1 TRBV2 NA CASKTVGNTEAFF
TRBJ2-5 TRBV11-2 TRBD1 CASSRDRGQETQYF
TRBJ2-5 TRBV6-1 NA CASSEQQETQYF
TRBJ1-1 TRBV30 NA CAWGGLLNTEAFF
TRBJ1-1 TRBV12-5 TRBD1 CASGLVLGQGAIEAFF
TRBJ1-6 TRBV6-6 NA CASRGKDRDNSPLHF
TRBJ2-1 TRBV5-1 TRBD2 CASSWLAGGPNEQFF
TRBJ1-4 TRBV2 NA CVSSDFEKLFF
TRBJ2-1 TRBV7-9 TRBD2 CAGSGGAYNEQFF
TRBJ1-2 TRBV6-1 NA CASSEAHGGLGGYTF
TRBJ2-7 TRBV11-2 NA CASSFTRDYEQYF
TRBJ1-6 TRBV2 NA CASSWDRSYNSPLHF
TRBJ1-6 TRBV6-5 NA CASKSPGGYNSPLHF
TRBJ2-3 TRBV2 NA CASSERTDTQYF
TRBJ2-1 TRBV19 NA CASNPLRDGYNEQFF
TRBJ1-6 TRBV6-1 NA CASSAQGGNSPLHF
TRBJ1-4 TRBV27 TRBD1 CASSASGTGFSNPVLKF
TRBJ1-1 TRBV15 NA CATSMDTNTEAFF
TRBJ2-1 TRBV15 TRBD1 CATQRTQGAFYNEQFF
TRBJ2-1 TRBV7-9 TRBD1 CASSRLHDRGNEQFF
TRBJ2-5 TRBV5-4 TRBD1 CASSHGRDRVMATQYF
TRBJ2-7 TRBV29-1 TRBD2 CSVWTSGFYEQYF
TRBJ2-3 TRBV10-1 NA CASSESYLGGLDTQYF
TRBJ1-1 TRBV30 NA CAWSREVNTEAFF
TRBJ1-4 TRBV9 TRBD1 CASSFGTGLATNEKLFF
TRBJ2-5 TRBV9 TRBD1 CASSKTGGAGETQYF
TRBJ1-3 TRBV2 NA CASRASSSGNTIYF
TRBJ2-1 TRBV10-2 TRBD2 CASFPGLAGGLGNEQFF
TRBJ2-3 TRBV5-1 TRBD1 CASSPGTARGTDTQYF
TRBJ1-2 TRBV6-5 NA CASSRNGGPGYTF
TRBJ2-2 TRBV9 NA CASSVTALRGAGTGELFF
TRBJ2-7 TRBV6-1 NA CASRGTVSAAYEQYF